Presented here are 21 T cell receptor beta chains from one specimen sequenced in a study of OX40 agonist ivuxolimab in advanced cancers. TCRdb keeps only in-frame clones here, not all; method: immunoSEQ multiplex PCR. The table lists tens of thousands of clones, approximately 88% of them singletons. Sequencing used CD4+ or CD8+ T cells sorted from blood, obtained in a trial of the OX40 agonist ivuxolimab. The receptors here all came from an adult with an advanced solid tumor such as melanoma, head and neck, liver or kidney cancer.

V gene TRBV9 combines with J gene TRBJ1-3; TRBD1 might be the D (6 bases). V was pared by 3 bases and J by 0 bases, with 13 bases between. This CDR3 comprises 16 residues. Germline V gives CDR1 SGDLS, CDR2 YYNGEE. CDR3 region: CASSARGGSSGNTIYF. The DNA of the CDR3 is TGTGCCAGCAGCGCCCGAGGGGGTAGCTCTGGAAACACCATATATTTT.

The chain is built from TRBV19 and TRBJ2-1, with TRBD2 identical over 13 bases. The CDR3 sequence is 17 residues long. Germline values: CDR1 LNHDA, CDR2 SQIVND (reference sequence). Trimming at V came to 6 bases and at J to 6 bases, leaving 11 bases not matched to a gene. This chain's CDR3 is CASSHLTGTSGINEQFF. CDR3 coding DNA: TGTGCCAGTAGCCACCTTACCGGGACTAGCGGGATCAATGAGCAGTTCTTC.

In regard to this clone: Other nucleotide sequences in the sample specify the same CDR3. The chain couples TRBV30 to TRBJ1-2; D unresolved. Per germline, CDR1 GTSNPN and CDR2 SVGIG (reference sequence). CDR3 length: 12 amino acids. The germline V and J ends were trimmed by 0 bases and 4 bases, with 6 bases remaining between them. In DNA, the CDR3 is TGTGCCTGGAGTGTTTTAGGCTATGGCTACACCTTC. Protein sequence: CAWSVLGYGYTF.

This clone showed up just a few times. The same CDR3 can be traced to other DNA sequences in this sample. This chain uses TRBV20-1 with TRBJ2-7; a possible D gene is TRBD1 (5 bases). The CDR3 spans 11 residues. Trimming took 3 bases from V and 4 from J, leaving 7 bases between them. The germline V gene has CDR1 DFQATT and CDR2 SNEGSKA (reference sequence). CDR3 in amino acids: CSASRGYEQYF. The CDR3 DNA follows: TGCAGTGCTAGTAGGGGATACGAGCAGTACTTC.

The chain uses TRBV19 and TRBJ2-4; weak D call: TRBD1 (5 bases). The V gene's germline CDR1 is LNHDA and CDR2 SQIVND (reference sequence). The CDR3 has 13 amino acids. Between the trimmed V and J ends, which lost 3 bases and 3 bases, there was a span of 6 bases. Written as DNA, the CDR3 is TGTGCCAGTAGTATGGGGCGCAAAAACATTCAGTACTTC. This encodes CASSMGRKNIQYF.

CDR3 sequence (DNA): TGTGCCAGCCCCCCGGTCCATAAGGGGCCGTACGAGCAGTACTTC. As protein: CASPPVHKGPYEQYF. This chain joins TRBV6-4 and TRBJ2-7, with D maybe TRBD1 (5 bases). Germline lookup yields CDR1 MRHNA and CDR2 SNTAGT. Between the trimmed V and J ends, which lost 8 bases and 4 bases, there was a span of 21 bases. The CDR3 is 15 amino acids.

Here the CDR3 reads CASSTGRQGVDTEAFF. CDR3 nucleotides: TGTGCCAGCAGCACGGGCCGACAGGGGGTGGACACTGAAGCTTTCTTT. This chain connects TRBV5-5 to TRBJ1-1, with 9 bases that match TRBD1. The CDR3 is 16 amino acids. V lost 4 bases, J lost 3 bases, and 10 bases stayed unmatched. CDR1 and CDR2 from the germline V gene are SGHKS and YYEKEE (reference sequence).

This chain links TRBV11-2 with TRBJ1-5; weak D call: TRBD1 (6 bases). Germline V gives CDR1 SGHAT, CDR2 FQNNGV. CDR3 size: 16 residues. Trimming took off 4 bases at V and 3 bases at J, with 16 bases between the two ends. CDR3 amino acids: CASSSPGTRFNQPQHF. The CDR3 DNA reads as TGTGCCAGCAGCTCCCCCGGGACACGATTCAATCAGCCCCAGCATTTT.

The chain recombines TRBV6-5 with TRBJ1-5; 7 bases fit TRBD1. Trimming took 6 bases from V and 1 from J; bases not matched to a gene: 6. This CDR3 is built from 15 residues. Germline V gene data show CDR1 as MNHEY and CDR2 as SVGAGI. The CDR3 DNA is TGTGCCAGCAGGGTGACAGGGATGAGCAATCAGCCCCAGCATTTT. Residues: CASRVTGMSNQPQHF.

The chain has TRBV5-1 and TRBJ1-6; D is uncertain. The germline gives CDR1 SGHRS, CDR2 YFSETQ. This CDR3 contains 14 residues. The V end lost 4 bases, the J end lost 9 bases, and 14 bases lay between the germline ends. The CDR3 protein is CASSEQVNGSPLHF. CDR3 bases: TGCGCCAGCAGCGAGCAGGTGAACGGTTCACCCCTCCACTTT.

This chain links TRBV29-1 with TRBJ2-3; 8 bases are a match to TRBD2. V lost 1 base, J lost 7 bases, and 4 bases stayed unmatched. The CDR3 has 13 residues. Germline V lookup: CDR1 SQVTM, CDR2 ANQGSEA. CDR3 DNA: TGCAGCGTTGAAGGGACTAGCCAATATACGCAGTATTTT. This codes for CSVEGTSQYTQYF.

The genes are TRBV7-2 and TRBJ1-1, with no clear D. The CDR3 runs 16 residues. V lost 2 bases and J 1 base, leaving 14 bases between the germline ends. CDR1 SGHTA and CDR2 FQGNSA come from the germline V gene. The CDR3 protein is CASSLIGGASNTEAFF. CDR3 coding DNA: TGTGCCAGCAGCTTAATAGGAGGAGCTTCGAACACTGAAGCTTTCTTT.

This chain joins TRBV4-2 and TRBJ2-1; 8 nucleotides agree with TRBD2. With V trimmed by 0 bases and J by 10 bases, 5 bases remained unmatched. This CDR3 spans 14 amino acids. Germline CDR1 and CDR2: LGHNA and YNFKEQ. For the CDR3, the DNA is TGTGCCAGCAGCCAAGATCCAGCGGGAGTCGAGCAGTTCTTC. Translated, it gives CASSQDPAGVEQFF.

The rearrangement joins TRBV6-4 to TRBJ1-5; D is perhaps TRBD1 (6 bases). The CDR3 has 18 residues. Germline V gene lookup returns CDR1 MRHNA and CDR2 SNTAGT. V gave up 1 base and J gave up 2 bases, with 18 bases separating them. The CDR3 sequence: CASSDYQVGGRGNQPQHF. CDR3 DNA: TGTGCCAGCAGTGACTACCAGGTAGGGGGGCGCGGCAATCAGCCCCAGCATTTT.

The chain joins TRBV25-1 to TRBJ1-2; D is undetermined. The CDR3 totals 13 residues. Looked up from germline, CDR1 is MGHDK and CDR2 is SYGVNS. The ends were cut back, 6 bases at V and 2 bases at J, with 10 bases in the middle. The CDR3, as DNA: TGTGCCAGCAGGCGGGCTTCGAACTATGGCTACACCTTC. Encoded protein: CASRRASNYGYTF.

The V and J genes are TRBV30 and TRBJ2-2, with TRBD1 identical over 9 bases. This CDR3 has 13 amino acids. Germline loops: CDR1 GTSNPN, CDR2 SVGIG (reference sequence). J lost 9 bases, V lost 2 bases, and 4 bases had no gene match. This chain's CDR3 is CAWSRDRARELFF. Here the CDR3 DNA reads TGTGCCTGGAGTCGGGACAGGGCCCGGGAGCTGTTTTTT.

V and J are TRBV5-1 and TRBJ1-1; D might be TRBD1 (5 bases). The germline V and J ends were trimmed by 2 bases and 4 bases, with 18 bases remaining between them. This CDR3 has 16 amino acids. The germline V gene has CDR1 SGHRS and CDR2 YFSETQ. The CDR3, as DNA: TGCGCCAGCAGCTTAGGGACGCAGACTTTTAGCACTGAAGCTTTCTTT. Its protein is CASSLGTQTFSTEAFF.

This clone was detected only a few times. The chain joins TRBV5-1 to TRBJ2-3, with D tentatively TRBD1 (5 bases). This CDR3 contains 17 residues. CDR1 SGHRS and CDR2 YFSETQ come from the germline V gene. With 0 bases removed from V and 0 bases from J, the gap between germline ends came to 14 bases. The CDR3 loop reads CASSLGGRADSTDTQYF. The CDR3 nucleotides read TGCGCCAGCAGCTTGGGGGGCAGGGCGGACAGCACAGATACGCAGTATTTT.

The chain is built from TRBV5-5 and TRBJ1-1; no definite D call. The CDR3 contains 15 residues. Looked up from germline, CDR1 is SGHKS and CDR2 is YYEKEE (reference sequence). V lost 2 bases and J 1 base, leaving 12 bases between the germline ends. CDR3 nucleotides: TGTGCCAGCAGCTTTTCATCGTTGGAGAACACTGAAGCTTTCTTT. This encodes CASSFSSLENTEAFF.

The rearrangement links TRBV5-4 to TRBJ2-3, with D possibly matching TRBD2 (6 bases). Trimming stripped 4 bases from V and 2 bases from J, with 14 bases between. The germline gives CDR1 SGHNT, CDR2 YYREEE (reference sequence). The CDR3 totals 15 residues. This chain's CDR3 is CASSTGTPYTDTQYF. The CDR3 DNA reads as TGTGCCAGCAGCACGGGGACTCCCTACACAGATACGCAGTATTTT.

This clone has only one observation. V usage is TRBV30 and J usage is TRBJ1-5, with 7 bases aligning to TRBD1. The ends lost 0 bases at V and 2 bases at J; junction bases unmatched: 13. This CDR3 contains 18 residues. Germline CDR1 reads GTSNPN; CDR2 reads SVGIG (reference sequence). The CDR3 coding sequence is TGTGCCTGGAGTGTACACTCCCCCGGGGGACAGCGCAATCAGCCCCAGCATTTT. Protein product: CAWSVHSPGGQRNQPQHF.